The T cell receptor (beta chain) under discussion was sequenced for a study of blood T cell repertoires in COVID-19. Generated by immunoSEQ multiplex PCR, the TCRdb table keeps only in-frame clones and is missing some. The table lists about 250,000 clones, approximately 83% of them singletons. Trimming cost V 7 bases and J 3 bases, with 13 bases left between them. CDR1 is SGHRS, CDR2 YFSETQ, per germline. The CDR3 consists of 14 residues. This TCR derives from a man aged 45-65 years with active or convalescent COVID-19. J is TRBJ2-2 and V is TRBV5-1, with a tentative D call TRBD1 (6 bases). Sequenced material: peripheral blood. The CDR3, as DNA: TGCGCCAGCCAGACCAGGGGAGACACCGGGGAGCTGTTTTTT. It specifies CASQTRGDTGELFF.